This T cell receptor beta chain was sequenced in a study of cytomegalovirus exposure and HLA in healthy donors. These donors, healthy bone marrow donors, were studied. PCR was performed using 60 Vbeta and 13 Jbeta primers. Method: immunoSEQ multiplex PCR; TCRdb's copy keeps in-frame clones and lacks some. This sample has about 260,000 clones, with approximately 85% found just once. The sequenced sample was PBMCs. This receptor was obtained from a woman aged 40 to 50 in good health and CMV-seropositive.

CDR3 region: CAWSVEAGGYEQYF. The CDR3 DNA is TGTGCCTGGAGTGTAGAAGCGGGAGGGTACGAGCAGTACTTC. V is TRBV30 and J is TRBJ2-7, with 10 nucleotides matching TRBD2. The CDR3 spans 14 residues. Looked up from germline, CDR1 is GTSNPN and CDR2 is SVGIG (reference sequence). V shed 0 bases and J 4 bases; nucleotides not matched to a gene: 3.